What follows are 8 T cell receptor beta chains derived from one specimen sequenced in a study of shared clonotypes between healthy human individuals. Using immunoSEQ multiplex PCR, the repertoire was profiled, and TCRdb retains in-frame clones only, with some absent. This table holds under 600,000 clones, more than 95% found once. The sequenced sample consisted of naive CD4+ T cells sorted from blood. Subset noted: CD45RA+ positively selected. These receptor sequences come from a woman aged 30 to 39 in good health.

The chain joins TRBV7-9 to TRBJ2-5, with TRBD2 as a possible D gene (6 bases). Trimming stripped 5 bases from V and 5 bases from J, with 18 bases between. The CDR3 length is 15 residues. The germline CDR1 and CDR2 sequences are SEHNR and FQNEAQ (reference sequence). This chain's CDR3 is CASSRQRAGLETQYF. The DNA of the CDR3 is TGTGCCAGCAGCCGACAGCGGGCGGGTTTGGAGACCCAGTACTTC.

This chain links TRBV4-1 with TRBJ1-3; no reliable D call. Germline CDR1 MGHRA, CDR2 YSYEKL. The CDR3 contains 18 residues. V was pared by 4 bases and J by 0 bases, with 19 bases between. As DNA, the CDR3 is TGCGCCAGCAGCCCAACCCCCCCGCAGACCCTCTCTGGAAACACCATATATTTT. Translated, it gives CASSPTPPQTLSGNTIYF.

The chain is built from TRBV10-3 and TRBJ2-7, with D uncertain. Germline CDR1 ENHRY, CDR2 SYGVKD. The V end was cut by 0 bases, the J end by 4 bases, with 10 bases between. The CDR3 length is 14 residues. CDR3 sequence: CAISESQRSYEQYF. The CDR3 DNA sequence: TGTGCCATCAGTGAGTCCCAGCGTTCGTACGAGCAGTACTTC.

The chain uses TRBV6-5 and TRBJ2-5; D possibly uses TRBD1 or TRBD2 (5 bases each). The J call may be mistaken, given a closer DNA end match to TRBJ2-7. Germline V gene lookup returns CDR1 MNHEY and CDR2 SVGAGI. This CDR3 has 14 residues. Here the CDR3 DNA reads TGTGCCAGCAGTTGGGGACCTCTTAGCTACGAGCAGTACTTC. Translating gives CASSWGPLSYEQYF.

The chain has TRBV7-9 and TRBJ2-2; 12 nucleotides match TRBD1. V was clipped by 5 bases and J by 0 bases; unmatched bases: 10. The CDR3 consists of 19 residues. Germline assignment: CDR1 SEHNR and CDR2 FQNEAQ (reference sequence). The CDR3, as DNA: TGTGCCAGCAGCCCACGGATGGGACAGGGGGCTTCGAACACCGGGGAGCTGTTTTTT. This codes for CASSPRMGQGASNTGELFF.

The chain links TRBV6-6 to TRBJ1-4, with TRBD1 as a possible D gene (6 bases). V dropped 6 bases and J dropped 8 bases, with 16 bases sitting between them. Per germline, CDR1 MNHNY and CDR2 SVGAGI (reference sequence). The CDR3 runs 14 residues. The CDR3 here is CASSLTGGIEKLFF. In DNA, the CDR3 is TGTGCCAGCAGCCTGACAGGCGGAATCGAAAAACTGTTTTTT.

This clone appeared a single time. V and J are TRBV5-1 and TRBJ1-2; D remains unclear. V was pared by 3 bases and J by 2 bases, with 11 bases between. CDR3 length: 14 amino acids. The germline gives CDR1 SGHRS, CDR2 YFSETQ. The CDR3 nucleotides are TGCGCCAGCAGCTCTCTTAAAGAAAACTATGGCTACACCTTC. It is translated as CASSSLKENYGYTF.

The CDR3 DNA sequence: TGCAGCGTTGGACAGGGGTCGTACGAGCAGTACTTC. It encodes CSVGQGSYEQYF. This rearrangement joins TRBV29-1 to TRBJ2-5; 8 bases fit TRBD1. The J call may be in error: the DNA end matches TRBJ2-7 better. CDR1 and CDR2 from the germline V gene are SQVTM and ANQGSEA. This CDR3 is 12 amino acids long.